This T cell receptor beta chain was retrieved from a study of post-analysis software for immune sequencing data. Background on the study: Patients had relapsing-remitting, secondary progressive or progressive-relapsing multiple sclerosis; some lacked subtype. General study results and limits: TRBV segments more frequent in patients than in controls numbered a few and included TRBV5-6, TRBV5-1 and TRBV20-1. Significantly lower normalized Chao1 diversity was seen in multiple sclerosis patients than in controls. Same-batch preparations were strongly co-clustered by F measure.

In its sample, this clonotype was seen a few times. Its antigen is not known. Prepared TCR beta cDNA libraries contained unique molecular identifiers. About 500,000 cDNA molecules were obtained per 1 to 10 million input T cells. TCRdb analysed the PCR reads with MiXCR anew, one entry per CDR3 protein. Of under 650,000 distinct CDR3 sequences listed, about 40% are singletons. The CDR3 totals 13 residues. The V gene end was trimmed by 6 bases and the J gene end by 3 bases; junction bases not matched to a gene: 8. Germline loops: CDR1 SQVTM, CDR2 ANQGSEA. The sample taken for sequencing was blood. This sequence was found in a girl aged 10-17 years with multiple sclerosis. V and J are TRBV29-1 and TRBJ2-7; 7 bases agree with TRBD1. The CDR3 nucleotides are TGCAGCGTCGTATGCCGGGACAGCTACGAGCAGTACTTC. Translated, it gives CSVVCRDSYEQYF.